This T cell receptor beta chain was profiled in a study of T cells after yellow fever vaccination. CDR3 length: 15 residues. Germline V gene data show CDR1 as SGHVS and CDR2 as FNYEAQ. V was shortened by 4 bases and J by 6 bases, with 17 bases between the two germline ends. This clonotype was seen a handful of times. TCRdb called the 5' RACE reads again in MiXCR, with one record for every CDR3 protein. The sample lists more than 300,000 distinct CDR3 sequences; approximately 4.3% were seen once. Sequencing used PBMCs, obtained 15 days after the yellow fever booster vaccination. The V gene is TRBV7-6, the J gene TRBJ2-3, with D tentatively TRBD1 (6 bases). The sequence came from a man younger than 35 who received the YFV17D yellow fever vaccine. DNA of the CDR3: TGTGCCAGCAGCTCCTCGGGGACATGGGGGGATACGCAGTATTTT. Its protein product is CASSSSGTWGDTQYF.